The present T cell receptor beta chain was sequenced within a study of T cell responses to AZD1222 COVID-19 vaccine. Per germline, CDR1 SGHNT and CDR2 YENEEA. The CDR3 has 13 residues. Between the trimmed V and J ends, which lost 1 base and 3 bases, there was a span of 5 bases. In the case of this clone: Its antigen is unknown. Other DNA sequences in the same sample also yield this CDR3.

Clones were sequenced by immunoSEQ multiplex PCR, and TCRdb holds only the in-frame ones, with some missing. The sample records 60,000 to 100,000 clones, about 91% being singletons. Findings and caveats of the study: Following two doses of AZD1222, Spike-specific TCR breadth and depth rose. Repertoires were collected only later (after the peak T cell response had occurred). Close to half of spike-specific TCRs reportedly recognize unmutated variant regions. Females made up more of the donors, who were largely white British, and clonal diversity may have come out too low.

Sequencing used peripheral blood, obtained on day 0 of MenACWY control vaccination. This chain uses TRBV11-3 with TRBJ2-3; possibly TRBD1 for D (5 bases). This sequence was found in an adult in good health. CDR3 residues: CASSLGQTDTQYF. The CDR3 region has the DNA TGTGCCAGCAGCTTAGGACAGACAGATACGCAGTATTTT.